This T cell receptor beta chain was obtained from a study of blood T cell repertoires in COVID-19 (dated by TCRdb to 2018 to 2020). Regarding the research as a whole: Samples covering the acute and convalescent phases of COVID-19 were provided by collaborators in the United States, Italy and Spain. The material from the prospective study consisted of cDNA or gDNA derived from T cells, B-cell-depleted T cells, or PBMCs. Subjects who had been exposed to COVID-19, were actively infected with it, or had recovered from it provided the deeply sampled blood TCRbeta repertoires that made up the dataset. The repertoires were released in a freely available public database meant as a resource for research on the immune response to SARS-CoV-2. The samples were drawn from two sources: the first 160 participants of the ongoing ImmuneRACE study, and 1,200 or so subjects contributed by 6 global collaborators. The sample metadata nearly always contained a de-identified subject ID, COVID-19 status, age in years and sex. Where HLA class I and class II types were available, the types were taken from metadata supplied by the sample provider, not from assay-based typing.

The CDR3 numbers 12 residues from cysteine through phenylalanine. CDR3 DNA is the only sequence kept; it has 36 bases, read in frame from the first base. Deletion took 10 bases off V and 2 bases off J, with a span of 11 bases between the germline ends. The germline V gene supplies CDR1 MNHEY and CDR2 SVGAGI. The collaborating institutions used their own protocols to collect whole blood in K2EDTA tubes. For TCRbeta analysis, collaborator samples were shipped as frozen whole blood, as isolated PBMCs, or as DNA extracted from either sample type. TCRbeta CDR3 regions were amplified from genomic DNA using the immunoSEQ Assay, a bias-controlled multiplex PCR. The study's own analysis went as follows. Nucleated cell counts per sample were estimated from amplification of reference gene primers within the assay. To quantify the absolute abundance of each unique TCRbeta CDR3 rearrangement, sequence reads were collapsed and filtered. For each sample, productive Simpson clonality was calculated by taking the square root of Simpson's diversity index across productive rearrangements. As stored in TCRdb, this immuneACCESS dataset retains in-frame rearrangements with V and J assigned. A fraction of the clones does not appear; measured against another copy, unresolved V genes explain less than half of the discrepancy, and the remainder lacks a known reason. That table gives V, J and clone size, and the DNA gave D and trimming. The sample table contains around 54,000 clones; only one count was recorded for about 90% of them. The ten largest clonotypes hold less than 2.5% of the sample.

Broad study findings and their caveats: The amount of clinical and demographic metadata varied by source and participant and was provided uncurated.

Notes on this clone: The clone's antigen remains unknown. Base qualities are not at hand, and no much larger clone is one base apart.

The receptor was derived from a human donor in a cohort sampled during active COVID-19. The material sequenced was peripheral blood. The chain couples TRBV6-5 to TRBJ2-5, with no confidently assigned D gene. The CDR3 is CATTVAQETQYF. The nucleotide sequence reads as follows: TGTGCCACTACTGTCGCACAAGAGACCCAGTACTTC.